This T cell receptor (beta chain) was identified during a study of beta chain features in type 1 diabetes. As every portion of the isolated RNA was reverse transcribed, the sequencing read expressed TCRB transcripts. Repertoires were generated with immunoSEQ multiplex PCR, while TCRdb's copy carries only in-frame clones and drops some. Of roughly 400,000 clones listed, around 15% are singletons. Every donor had blood drawn once into heparin, around 100 mL on average. Sorting with CD45RO/CCR7/CD25/CD127/CD95/CD27 yielded naive, central memory, regulatory and stem-like memory CD4+ cells. Once sorted, every population was more than 95% pure. The germline V and J ends were trimmed by 0 bases and 0 bases, with 9 bases remaining between them. Looked up from germline, CDR1 is SGHNT and CDR2 is YYREEE (reference sequence). CDR3 length equals 15 residues. This clone has a handful of counts.

The chain recombines TRBV5-4 with TRBJ2-5; D may be TRBD2 (6 bases). Sequenced material: naive CD4+ T cells from blood. The receptor was derived from a woman aged 18 to 35 in good health. Here the CDR3 reads CASSLASVYQETQYF. CDR3 DNA: TGTGCCAGCAGCTTGGCTAGCGTCTACCAAGAGACCCAGTACTTC.